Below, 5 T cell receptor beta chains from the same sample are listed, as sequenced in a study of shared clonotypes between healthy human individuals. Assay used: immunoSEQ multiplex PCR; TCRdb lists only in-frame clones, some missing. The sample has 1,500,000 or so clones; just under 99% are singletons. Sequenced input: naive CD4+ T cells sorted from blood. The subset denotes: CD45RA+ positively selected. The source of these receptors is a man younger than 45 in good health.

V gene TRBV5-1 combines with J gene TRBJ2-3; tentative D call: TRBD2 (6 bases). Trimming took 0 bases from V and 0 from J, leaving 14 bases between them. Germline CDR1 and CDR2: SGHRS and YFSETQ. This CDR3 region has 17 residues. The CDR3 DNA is TGCGCCAGCAGCTTGGGACGATCAGCGGGTAGCACAGATACGCAGTATTTT. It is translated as CASSLGRSAGSTDTQYF.

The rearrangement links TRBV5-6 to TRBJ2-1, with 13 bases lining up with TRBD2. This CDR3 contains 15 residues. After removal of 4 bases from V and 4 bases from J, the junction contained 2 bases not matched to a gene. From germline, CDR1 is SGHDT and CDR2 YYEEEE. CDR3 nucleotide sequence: TGTGCCAGCAGCCCGGGACTAGCGGGGTACAATGAGCAGTTCTTC. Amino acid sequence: CASSPGLAGYNEQFF.

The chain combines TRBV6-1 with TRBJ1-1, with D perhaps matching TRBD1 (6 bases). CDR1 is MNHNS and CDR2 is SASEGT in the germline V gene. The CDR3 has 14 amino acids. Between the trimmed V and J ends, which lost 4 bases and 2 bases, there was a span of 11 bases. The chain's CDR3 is CASSVTGPNTEAFF. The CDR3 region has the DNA TGTGCCAGCAGTGTGACAGGCCCAAACACTGAAGCTTTCTTT.

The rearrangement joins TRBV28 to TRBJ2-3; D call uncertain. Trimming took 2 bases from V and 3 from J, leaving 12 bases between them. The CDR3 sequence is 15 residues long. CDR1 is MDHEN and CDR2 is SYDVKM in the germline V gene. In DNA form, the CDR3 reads TGTGCCAGCAGTTTAAGCCGGAGTAGAACAGATACGCAGTATTTT. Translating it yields CASSLSRSRTDTQYF. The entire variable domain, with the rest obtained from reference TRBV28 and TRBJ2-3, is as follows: DVKVTQSSRYLVKRTGEKVFLECVQDMDHENMFWYRQDPGLGLRLIYFSYDVKMKEKGDIPEGYSVSREKKERFSLILESASTNQTSMYLCASSLSRSRTDTQYFGPGTRLTVL.

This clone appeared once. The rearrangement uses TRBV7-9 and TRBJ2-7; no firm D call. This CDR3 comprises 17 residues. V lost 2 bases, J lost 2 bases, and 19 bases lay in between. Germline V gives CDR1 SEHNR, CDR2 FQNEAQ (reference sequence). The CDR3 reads CASSLSIETKGPYEQYF. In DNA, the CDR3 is TGTGCCAGCAGCTTATCCATTGAAACAAAGGGCCCCTACGAGCAGTACTTC.